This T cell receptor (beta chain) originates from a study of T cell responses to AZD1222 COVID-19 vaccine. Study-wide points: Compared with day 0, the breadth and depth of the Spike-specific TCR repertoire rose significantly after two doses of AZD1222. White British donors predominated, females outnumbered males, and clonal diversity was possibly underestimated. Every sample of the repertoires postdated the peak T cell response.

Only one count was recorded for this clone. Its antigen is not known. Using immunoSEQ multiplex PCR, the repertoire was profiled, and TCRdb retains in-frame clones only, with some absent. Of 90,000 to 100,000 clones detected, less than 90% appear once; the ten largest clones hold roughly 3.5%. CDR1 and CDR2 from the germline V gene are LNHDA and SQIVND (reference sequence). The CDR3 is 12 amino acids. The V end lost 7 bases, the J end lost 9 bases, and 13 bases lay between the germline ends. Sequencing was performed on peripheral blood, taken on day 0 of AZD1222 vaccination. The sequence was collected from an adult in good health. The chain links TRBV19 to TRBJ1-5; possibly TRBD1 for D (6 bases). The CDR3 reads CASTAGERPQHF. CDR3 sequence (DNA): TGTGCCAGTACAGCAGGGGAACGGCCCCAGCATTTT.